Listed below are T cell receptor beta chains from one sample, sequenced in a study of shared clonotypes between healthy human individuals. Sequenced by immunoSEQ multiplex PCR; TCRdb stores in-frame clones only, minus some. The sample lists around 600,000 clones, more than 95% occurring once. Sequenced: naive CD4+ T cells sorted from blood. The receptors were sampled from a woman aged 30 to 39 in good health. CDR3s include the opening cysteine and the closing phenylalanine or tryptophan. Fields, in order: V gene, D gene, J gene, CDR3 protein. The D gene is left open where the match is weak.

V: TRBV5-1
D: -
J: TRBJ2-2
CDR3: CASSPDVGFDAGELFF

V: TRBV11-2
D: TRBD1
J: TRBJ2-2
CDR3: CASSRTRQGADTGELFF

V: TRBV7-8
D: -
J: TRBJ2-3
CDR3: CASSSHTDTQCF

V: TRBV5-3
D: -
J: TRBJ1-5
CDR3: CARSPRTARSNQPQHF

V: TRBV11-2
D: TRBD1
J: TRBJ1-5
CDR3: CASSQQGKANQPQHF

V: TRBV29-1
D: -
J: TRBJ1-1
CDR3: CATPAAFF

V: TRBV5-1
D: -
J: TRBJ2-7
CDR3: CASSATDGAYEQYF

V: TRBV30
D: -
J: TRBJ1-6
CDR3: CAWSGDRGLPLHF

V: TRBV5-1
D: -
J: TRBJ1-2
CDR3: CASSLTGGVYGYTF

V: TRBV19
D: TRBD2
J: TRBJ2-7
CDR3: CASSIGGRYEQYF

V: TRBV27
D: -
J: TRBJ1-1
CDR3: CASSYLSNTEAFF

V: TRBV28
D: -
J: TRBJ2-3
CDR3: CASSLTSYPSTDTQYF

V: TRBV11-3
D: -
J: TRBJ1-2
CDR3: CASSSNGGGYTF

V: TRBV7-2
D: -
J: TRBJ2-1
CDR3: CASSKTPGPDKRGQFF

V: TRBV27
D: -
J: TRBJ1-4
CDR3: CASSLYNRGEKLFF

V: TRBV15
D: -
J: TRBJ1-6
CDR3: CATRQGTDNSPLHF

V: TRBV19
D: -
J: TRBJ2-1
CDR3: CASSISGTQGDEQFF

V: TRBV4-2
D: -
J: TRBJ2-1
CDR3: CASSQPGINYNEQFF

V: TRBV9
D: -
J: TRBJ1-5
CDR3: CASKSGDGRSGKNQPQHF

V: TRBV28
D: -
J: TRBJ2-1
CDR3: CASSLFSVKRGNEQFF

V: TRBV18
D: TRBD1
J: TRBJ1-1
CDR3: CASSPPTTGGEAFF

V: TRBV6-1
D: -
J: TRBJ2-7
CDR3: CASSENPVQGHEQYF

V: TRBV5-8
D: -
J: TRBJ1-5
CDR3: CASSLGGRSNQPQHF

V: TRBV14
D: TRBD2
J: TRBJ2-7
CDR3: CASSQVIAGTYEQYF

V: TRBV6-6
D: -
J: TRBJ2-1
CDR3: CASSYPAGEEFF

V: TRBV27
D: TRBD1
J: TRBJ1-2
CDR3: CASSLGTGGNYGYTF

V: TRBV28
D: TRBD2
J: TRBJ2-3
CDR3: CASRTPSGAGTDTQYF

V: TRBV2
D: TRBD1
J: TRBJ1-4
CDR3: CASRPGQGFEKLFF

V: TRBV18
D: TRBD1
J: TRBJ1-3
CDR3: CASSLWTGDSGNTIYF

V: TRBV29-1
D: -
J: TRBJ2-7
CDR3: CSVPGGGKWEQYF

V: TRBV5-4
D: TRBD1
J: TRBJ2-7
CDR3: CASSRPIWDRDHEQYF

V: TRBV28
D: TRBD1
J: TRBJ2-3
CDR3: CASSRGTGGTDTQYF

V: TRBV4-1
D: -
J: TRBJ2-7
CDR3: CASSQIWPGAPLGYEQYF

V: TRBV5-1
D: TRBD2
J: TRBJ2-1
CDR3: CASSLVGLAGSNEQFF

V: TRBV6-1
D: TRBD2
J: TRBJ2-1
CDR3: CASSEFFVVAGGGNEQFF

V: TRBV28
D: TRBD1
J: TRBJ1-4
CDR3: CASKPGQGGEKLFF

V: TRBV28
D: -
J: TRBJ1-3
CDR3: CASTSPGYSGNTIYF